The clone carrying this T cell receptor beta chain was found once. This CDR3 contains 14 residues. Deletions cut 3 bases from V and 5 bases from J, with 13 bases between. From germline, CDR1 is LNHDA and CDR2 SQIVND (reference sequence). In the study's own analysis: How many nucleated cells were present was estimated from reference gene primer amplification. Assay: immunoSEQ multiplex PCR; the TCRdb copy retains only in-frame clones and omits some. V and J calls and clone size are given by that table; D and trimming were obtained from the DNA. The sample records about 180,000 clones, approximately 80% being singletons. This record belongs to a study of blood T cell repertoires in COVID-19. Overall study context: The United States, Italy and Spain were the sources of the acute and convalescent COVID-19 samples.

The specimen sequenced was peripheral blood. The source is a human donor in a cohort sampled during active COVID-19. The chain combines TRBV19 with TRBJ1-2; unclear D gene. The CDR3, as DNA: TGTGCCAGTAGTATGTTAGGGAGGTTGTATGGCTACACCTTC. Its translation: CASSMLGRLYGYTF.